This record covers a single T cell receptor (beta chain). No antigen is known for it. The V and J ends lost 6 bases and 6 bases, in that order; junction bases with no gene match: 6. The CDR3 length is 14 residues. Germline CDR1 and CDR2: DFQATT and SNEGSKA (reference sequence). The data are from a study of breast tumors, draining lymph nodes, adjacent tissues. TCRdb reprocessed the multiplex PCR reads via MiXCR and lists one record per CDR3 protein. The sample carries about 53,000 distinct CDR3 sequences, around 40% recorded once. Study-wide points: Luminal-like breast cancer showed significantly higher tumor–nontumor repertoire similarity than basal-like. Findings are consistent with lymph node origin and intratumoral expansion of most tumor T cells. Compared with lymph nodes, tumors were less diverse; compared with nontumor tissue, more.

The chain is built from TRBV20-1 and TRBJ2-3; 13 positions match TRBD2. This TCR was recovered from a female donor with breast cancer. Some clones in this sample may be carry-over from other donors' samples. Sequenced material: breast tumor tissue. The CDR3 DNA sequence: TGCAGTGCCACGACTAGCGGGAGGTCGGATACGCAGTATTTT. It encodes CSATTSGRSDTQYF.